These 9 T cell receptor beta chains originate from one sample sequenced in a study of vaccination and CD4 T cells after COVID-19. No antigen has been assigned to these receptors. Scientists ran DNA taken from cultured CD4+ T cells through the Oncomine TCR Beta short-read assay for sequencing. TCRdb re-analysed the PCR reads in MiXCR, keeping a single row per CDR3 protein. The sample yields under 20,000 distinct CDR3 sequences, over 25% seen once. Treatment here: roughly ten-day PBMC culture with coronavirus spike peptide pools or control peptides (ViraFEST assay). What was sequenced was cultured CD4+ T cells from blood. Every receptor here comes from a human donor with COVID-19.

The rearrangement uses TRBV7-2 and TRBJ2-7; no definite D call. V was pared by 2 bases and J by 2 bases, with 7 bases between. From germline, CDR1 is SGHTA and CDR2 FQGNSA. The CDR3 has 13 residues. The CDR3 sequence is CASSLYGAYEQYF. The CDR3 bases are TGTGCCAGCAGCTTATACGGCGCCTACGAGCAGTACTTC.

The sample holds a few counts of this clonotype. The chain employs TRBV7-2 and TRBJ1-2; 7 bases match TRBD1. The CDR3 is 13 residues long. Trimming took 5 bases from V and 4 from J; bases not matched to a gene: 4. Germline V gene sequence: CDR1 SGHTA, CDR2 FQGNSA. In DNA, the CDR3 is TGTGCCAGCAGCAACAAGGGGGCCTATGGCTACACCTTC. This sequence encodes CASSNKGAYGYTF. Using reference TRBV7-2 and TRBJ1-2 for the parts outside the CDR3, the full variable domain is GAGVSQSPSNKVTEKGKDVELRCDPISGHTALYWYRQSLGQGLEFLIYFQGNSAPDKSGLPSDRFSAERTGGSVSTLTIQRTQQEDSAVYLCASSNKGAYGYTFGSGTRLTVV.

The chain uses TRBV7-9 and TRBJ2-7; 8 bases are shared with TRBD1. CDR1 is SEHNR and CDR2 is FQNEAQ in the germline V gene (reference sequence). This CDR3 is 13 amino acids long. The ends lost 11 bases at V and 3 bases at J; junction bases unmatched: 9. CDR3 residues: CAGRGQADYEQYF. CDR3 nucleotides: TGTGCCGGTCGGGGACAGGCCGACTACGAGCAGTACTTC.

The chain couples TRBV28 to TRBJ2-7; D is possibly TRBD2 (5 bases). V was cut by 8 bases and J by 7 bases, with 24 bases left in between. Germline loops: CDR1 MDHEN, CDR2 SYDVKM. There are 15 residues in the CDR3. This CDR3 is CASLTPWGAEEEQYF. The CDR3 coding sequence is TGTGCCAGCCTCACCCCTTGGGGAGCGGAAGAAGAGCAGTACTTC.

V and J are TRBV4-2 and TRBJ2-4; D remains unclear. V lost 0 bases and J 4 bases, leaving 4 bases between the germline ends. The CDR3 has 13 amino acids. Germline CDR1 LGHNA, CDR2 YNFKEQ. The CDR3 loop reads CASSQDQKNIQYF. The DNA for the CDR3 is TGTGCCAGCAGCCAAGATCAGAAAAACATTCAGTACTTC.

This clonotype is labeled as medium-sized. The rearrangement joins TRBV7-9 to TRBJ1-6, with unresolved D. CDR3 length: 14 amino acids. Germline-derived CDR1 and CDR2 are SEHNR and FQNEAQ (reference sequence). Trimming pared 7 bases from V and 7 bases from J, leaving 14 bases between. The CDR3, as DNA: TGTGCCAGCAACGCGGTGGGTGGGAATTCACCCCTCCACTTT. Protein sequence: CASNAVGGNSPLHF.

V usage is TRBV6-5 and J usage is TRBJ1-3, with D maybe TRBD1 (5 bases). This CDR3 region has 15 residues. Germline loops: CDR1 MNHEY, CDR2 SVGAGI. Trimming stripped 2 bases from V and 2 bases from J, with 10 bases between. The CDR3 sequence is CASSYEGETGNTIYF. The CDR3 nucleotides are TGTGCCAGCAGTTACGAAGGGGAAACTGGAAACACCATATATTTT.

The chain employs TRBV28 and TRBJ1-2; unclear D gene. Germline V gives CDR1 MDHEN, CDR2 SYDVKM. The CDR3 is 12 residues long. With 10 bases removed from V and 4 bases from J, the gap between germline ends came to 13 bases. The chain's CDR3 is CATDNTLYGYTF. The CDR3 DNA sequence: TGTGCCACTGACAACACACTCTATGGCTACACCTTC.

V usage is TRBV5-1 and J usage is TRBJ1-2; perhaps TRBD1 as D (5 bases). The germline V and J ends were trimmed by 0 bases and 5 bases, with 14 bases remaining between them. Germline CDR1 is SGHRS and CDR2 is YFSETQ. This CDR3 is 15 amino acids long. The CDR3 protein is CASSLASGLEYGYTF. The CDR3 DNA is TGCGCCAGCAGCTTGGCCTCAGGGCTAGAGTATGGCTACACCTTC.